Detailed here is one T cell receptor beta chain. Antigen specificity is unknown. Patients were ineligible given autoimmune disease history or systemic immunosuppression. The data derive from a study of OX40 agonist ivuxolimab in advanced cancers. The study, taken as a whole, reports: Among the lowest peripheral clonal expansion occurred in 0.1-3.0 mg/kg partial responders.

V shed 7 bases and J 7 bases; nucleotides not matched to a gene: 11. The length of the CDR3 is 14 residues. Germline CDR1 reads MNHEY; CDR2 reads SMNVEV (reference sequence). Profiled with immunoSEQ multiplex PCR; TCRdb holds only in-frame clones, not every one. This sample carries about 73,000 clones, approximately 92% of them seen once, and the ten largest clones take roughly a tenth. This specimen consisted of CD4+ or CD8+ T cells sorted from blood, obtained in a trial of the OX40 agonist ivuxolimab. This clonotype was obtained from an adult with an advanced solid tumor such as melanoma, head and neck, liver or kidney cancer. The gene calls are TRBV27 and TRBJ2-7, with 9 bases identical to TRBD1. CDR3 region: CASTTGQGRREQYF. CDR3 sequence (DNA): TGTGCCAGCACAACGGGACAGGGACGGCGGGAGCAGTACTTC.